These 2 T cell receptor beta chains originate from one sample sequenced in a study of early T cells in non-severe SARS-CoV-2 infection. TCRdb passed the 5' RACE reads through MiXCR, listing each CDR3 protein once. Here the sample spans about 52,000 distinct CDR3 sequences, 8% to 13% being singletons. The sample taken for sequencing was whole blood. The origin of the receptors is an adult who was a healthcare worker with PCR-confirmed SARS-CoV-2 infection or an uninfected control (not recorded which).

This clonotype was counted many times. The rearrangement links TRBV15 to TRBJ2-1; perhaps TRBD2 as D (5 bases). The germline V and J ends were trimmed by 5 bases and 9 bases, with 14 bases remaining between them. Germline CDR1 is LNHNV and CDR2 is YYDKDF (reference sequence). The CDR3 sequence is 13 residues long. CDR3 nucleotides: TGTGCCACCAGCCTGGACTCCCTCGGTGAGCAGTTCTTC. Amino acids: CATSLDSLGEQFF.

The CDR3 here is CSAREGGTSGGTSYEQYF. DNA of the CDR3: TGCAGTGCTAGAGAGGGCGGGACTAGCGGGGGAACGTCCTACGAGCAGTACTTC. The V gene is TRBV20-1, the J gene TRBJ2-7; 14 positions match TRBD2. The CDR3 consists of 18 residues. Trimming removed 0 bases from V and 1 base from J; junction bases left unmatched: 8. CDR1 DFQATT and CDR2 SNEGSKA come from the germline V gene (reference sequence).